One T cell receptor (beta chain) is described in this entry. The sample's treatment: some 19 received Ad26.COV2.S at low or high dose, single or two shots; about 5 received placebo; per-sample allocation not given. Samples came from day 63 after the first vaccine or placebo injection. Libraries were prepared by immunoSEQ multiplex PCR; TCRdb keeps only in-frame clonotypes and omits some of them. The sample yields hundreds of thousands of clones, more than 85% seen once. This sample was taken from a study of Ad26.COV2.S vaccination and SARS-CoV-2 variants. On the study more broadly: Into the muscle, Ad26.COV2.S was dosed once or twice, 56 days apart.

V lost 3 bases to trimming and J lost 1 base; unmatched junction nucleotides: 8. Germline loops: CDR1 LGHDT, CDR2 YNNKEL (reference sequence). This CDR3 contains 16 residues. The material sequenced was peripheral blood, taken in a trial of Ad26.COV2.S vaccine versus placebo. This TCR was recovered from a person aged 18-65 years who received the Ad26.COV2.S COVID-19 vaccine or a placebo. The rearrangement links TRBV3-1 (or the pseudogene TRBV3-2) to TRBJ1-2; 7 bases are a match to TRBD1. The CDR3 DNA sequence: TGTGCCAGCAGCCACCACGGGACAGTTCATAACTATGGCTACACCTTC. Amino acid sequence: CASSHHGTVHNYGYTF.